The 20 T cell receptor beta chains presented below share a single source sample, sequenced in a study of cytomegalovirus exposure and HLA in healthy donors. The study ran its PCR with 60 Vbeta and 13 Jbeta primers. Profiling relied on immunoSEQ multiplex PCR, and the TCRdb table lists in-frame clones only, not all of them. The sample lists around 92,000 clones, about four fifths occurring once. The sequenced material came from PBMCs. Source of these receptors: a woman aged 65 to 85 in good health and CMV-seropositive.

The CDR3 nucleotides are TGTGCCAGCAGCGTTGCAGGATCCAATCAGCCCCAGCATTTT. Translating it yields CASSVAGSNQPQHF. The chain employs TRBV9 and TRBJ1-5; D ambiguous. CDR3 length: 14 residues. Per the germline V gene, CDR1 is SGDLS and CDR2 is YYNGEE. The ends were cut back, 2 bases at V and 3 bases at J, with 9 bases in the middle.

The CDR3 DNA reads as TGCGCCAGCAGCATCGTAGGAGTTGGCGCAGATACGCAGTATTTT. It specifies CASSIVGVGADTQYF. The chain carries TRBV5-1 and TRBJ2-3; D is undetermined. The V gene lost 4 bases and the J gene lost 4 bases, with 16 bases spanning the gap. The CDR3 runs to 15 residues. Germline loops: CDR1 SGHRS, CDR2 YFSETQ.

The genes are TRBV15 and TRBJ2-1; D call uncertain. The germline V gene has CDR1 LNHNV and CDR2 YYDKDF (reference sequence). There are 16 residues in the CDR3. The germline V and J ends were trimmed by 1 base and 5 bases, with 15 bases remaining between them. For the CDR3, the DNA is TGTGCCACCAGCAGAGGTGGTACAGTAATGGACAATGAGCAGTTCTTC. Encoded protein: CATSRGGTVMDNEQFF.

The V gene is TRBV2, the J gene TRBJ1-5; possibly TRBD1 for D (6 bases). Trimming shortened V by 11 bases and J by 6 bases, and 17 bases separated the two germline ends. Germline V lookup: CDR1 SNHLY, CDR2 FYNNEI. The CDR3 length is 13 residues. In DNA form, the CDR3 reads TGTGCCTCGGGTCAGGGGACGATTCAGCCCCAGCATTTT. Its protein product is CASGQGTIQPQHF. The full variable domain, its missing parts supplied by reference TRBV2 and TRBJ1-5, is EPEVTQTPSHQVTQMGQEVILRCVPISNHLYFYWYRQILGQKVEFLVSFYNNEISEKSEIFDDQFSVERPDGSNFTLKIRSTKLEDSAMYFCASGQGTIQPQHFGDGTRLSIL.

This chain links TRBV4-2 with TRBJ1-5; D is ambiguous. This CDR3 region has 13 residues. The V gene's germline CDR1 is LGHNA and CDR2 YNFKEQ. The V end lost 0 bases, the J end lost 7 bases, and 7 bases lay between the germline ends. CDR3 amino acids: CASSQDQEQPQHF. Written as DNA, the CDR3 is TGTGCCAGCAGCCAAGATCAGGAACAGCCCCAGCATTTT.

Notes on this clone: An end of the junction differs from the germline gene, which may be a read error. This rearrangement joins TRBV7-9 to TRBJ1-6, with 10 bases identical to TRBD1. Germline V CDR1 and CDR2: SEHNR, FQNEAQ (reference sequence). The CDR3 is made up of 19 amino acids. In nucleotides, the CDR3 is TGTTCCAGCAGCTTAGGACCGGGACAGGGGAGATCCTATAATTCACCCCTCCACTTT. It is translated as CSSSLGPGQGRSYNSPLHF.

This chain uses TRBV25-1 with TRBJ2-7; D possibly corresponds to TRBD2 (5 bases). The length of the CDR3 is 13 residues. Germline V gene data show CDR1 as MGHDK and CDR2 as SYGVNS. Trimming left V 1 base short and J 4 bases short, with 8 bases between. CDR3 sequence: CASSEWERYEQYF. CDR3 sequence (DNA): TGTGCCAGCAGTGAATGGGAGCGGTACGAGCAGTACTTC.

The J gene is TRBJ2-2, the V gene TRBV6-1; 11 bases align to TRBD2. J was trimmed by 4 bases and V by 2 bases; bases with no gene match: 3. The CDR3 totals 16 residues. Germline CDR1 MNHNS, CDR2 SASEGT. CDR3 amino acids: CASSESTSGSTGELFF. For the CDR3, the DNA is TGTGCCAGCAGTGAATCAACTAGCGGGAGCACCGGGGAGCTGTTTTTT.

This chain joins TRBV25-1 and TRBJ2-5; 9 bases agree with TRBD1. The trim removed 4 bases at V and 1 base at J, leaving 4 bases unmatched. This CDR3 region has 15 residues. CDR1 is MGHDK and CDR2 is SYGVNS in the germline V gene. This chain's CDR3 is CASSGHRGPQETQYF. DNA for the CDR3: TGTGCCAGCAGTGGACACAGGGGGCCCCAAGAGACCCAGTACTTC.

The genes are TRBV28 and TRBJ2-6; perhaps TRBD2 as D (5 bases). This CDR3 has 20 amino acids. Germline CDR1 reads MDHEN; CDR2 reads SYDVKM. Trimming cost V 2 bases and J 0 bases, with 20 bases left between them. DNA for the CDR3: TGTGCCAGCAGTTTACTTGGAGGTCTGGGAGCTGGCTCTGGGGCCAACGTCCTGACTTTC. Protein product: CASSLLGGLGAGSGANVLTF.

This chain links TRBV25-1 with TRBJ2-1, with a weak D call TRBD2 (6 bases). This CDR3 is built from 14 residues. Trimming stripped 7 bases from V and 0 bases from J, with 10 bases between. Germline V CDR1 and CDR2: MGHDK, SYGVNS. CDR3 in DNA: TGTGCCAGCACGGCAGCGGGCTCCTACAATGAGCAGTTCTTC. Translation: CASTAAGSYNEQFF.

The V and J genes are TRBV21-1 and TRBJ2-1; TRBD2 is the table's D call, not checked against the DNA. TRBV21-1 is reported as a pseudogene. This CDR3 is 18 amino acids long. The CDR3: CASSKEGGGLSSYNEQFF. The CDR3 DNA follows: TGTGCCAGCAGCAAAGAAGGAGGCGGACTCAGCTCCTACAATGAGCAGTTCTTC.

This clone occurred once. The CDR3: CASSPQYNQPQHF. The CDR3 DNA reads TGTGCCAGCAGCCCCCAGTACAATCAGCCCCAGCATTTT. The chain uses TRBV11-2 and TRBJ1-5; no definite D call. The V and J ends lost 5 bases and 3 bases respectively, with 8 bases between them. The CDR3 sequence is 13 residues long. Germline CDR1 reads SGHAT; CDR2 reads FQNNGV.

CDR3 bases: TGCGCCAGCAGTGAGTCGACTAGCGGGAGGTCGGGAGAGCAGTACTTC. Translated, it gives CASSESTSGRSGEQYF. V usage is TRBV10-1 and J usage is TRBJ2-7, with TRBD2 identical over 13 bases. The CDR3 has 16 residues. V lost 0 bases to trimming and J lost 7 bases; unmatched junction nucleotides: 6. CDR1 and CDR2 from the germline V gene are WNHNN and SYGVQD (reference sequence).

This clone appeared once. The chain uses TRBV19 and TRBJ1-1, with D unclear. The CDR3 extends over 15 amino acids. The germline V gene encodes CDR1 LNHDA and CDR2 SQIVND (reference sequence). Trimming pared 5 bases from V and 4 bases from J, leaving 17 bases between. CDR3 sequence (DNA): TGTGCCAGTAGTGTGACCGGGCCCGGGGTCACTGAAGCTTTCTTT. Translating gives CASSVTGPGVTEAFF. Variable domain in full (rest from reference TRBV19 and TRBJ1-1): DGGITQSPKYLFRKEGQNVTLSCEQNLNHDAMYWYRQDPGQGLRLIYYSQIVNDFQKGDIAEGYSVSREKKESFPLTVTSAQKNPTAFYLCASSVTGPGVTEAFFGQGTRLTVV.

The CDR3 DNA sequence: TGTGCCAGCAGCTTGGGACAGGGAAACAATGAGCAGTTCTTC. Translation gives CASSLGQGNNEQFF. The V gene is TRBV11-2, the J gene TRBJ2-1; 9 nucleotides match TRBD1. V shed 3 bases, J shed 5 bases, and the junction held 2 bases outside the gene matches. This CDR3 is 14 amino acids long. The germline CDR1 and CDR2 sequences are SGHAT and FQNNGV.

A few counts support this clone. The chain employs TRBV7-2 and TRBJ2-7; a possible D gene is TRBD2 (6 bases). V was shortened by 3 bases and J by 3 bases, with 12 bases between the two germline ends. The CDR3 totals 14 residues. CDR1 and CDR2 from the germline V gene are SGHTA and FQGNSA. This chain's CDR3 is CASSFSWGDYEQYF. CDR3 bases: TGTGCCAGCAGCTTTTCCTGGGGGGACTACGAGCAGTACTTC.

The J gene is TRBJ1-4, the V gene TRBV7-2, with TRBD1 as a possible D gene (5 bases). This CDR3 has 14 residues. Germline assignment: CDR1 SGHTA and CDR2 FQGNSA. V lost 1 base to trimming and J lost 2 bases, with 5 bases between them. The CDR3 loop reads CASSLGGTNEKLFF. The CDR3 DNA is TGTGCCAGCAGCTTAGGGGGCACTAATGAAAAACTGTTTTTT.

V usage is TRBV19 and J usage is TRBJ2-2, with D perhaps matching TRBD1 (6 bases). Trimming took 3 bases from V and 4 from J, leaving 12 bases between them. Germline CDR1 is LNHDA and CDR2 is SQIVND (reference sequence). The CDR3 has 15 residues. DNA of the CDR3: TGTGCCAGTAGTATTCAGGGGTTGGTCACCGGGGAGCTGTTTTTT. This sequence encodes CASSIQGLVTGELFF.

This clone was observed a handful of times. The rearrangement uses TRBV11-2 and TRBJ2-1; the D gene is possibly TRBD2 (6 bases). Germline values: CDR1 SGHAT, CDR2 FQNNGV. The CDR3 totals 16 residues. The V and J ends lost 4 bases and 0 bases respectively, with 13 bases between them. CDR3 sequence reads: CASSSVGGSSYNEQFF. DNA for the CDR3: TGTGCCAGCAGCTCCGTTGGAGGGAGCTCCTACAATGAGCAGTTCTTC.